This TCR beta chain is from a study of cytomegalovirus exposure and HLA in healthy donors. General study points: Several of the most significant clusters appeared, in a later analysis, to be linked to common viral pathogens. The study labeled more than 150 TCR beta chains cytomegalovirus-associated.

Germline CDR1 and CDR2: SGHTA and FQGNSA. The V end lost 0 bases, the J end lost 3 bases, and 18 bases lay between the germline ends. The CDR3 loop spans 17 amino acids. A word on this clone: Its matching antigen is unknown.

The primer mix had 60 Vbeta and 13 Jbeta primers. Sequencing used immunoSEQ multiplex PCR; TCRdb keeps in-frame clones, though not all of them. This sample has some 130,000 clones; roughly 70% occur once, and the top ten carry roughly 1.7%. The receptor was isolated from a human donor in good health. This chain connects TRBV7-2 to TRBJ2-7, with D possibly TRBD2 on 7 matching bases. Material for sequencing was PBMCs. The CDR3 sequence: CASSLAGGGRAYYEQYF. The CDR3 nucleotides are TGTGCCAGCAGCTTAGCGGGAGGGGGTAGGGCCTACTACGAGCAGTACTTC.